This T cell receptor (beta chain) is drawn from a study of glioma-infiltrating T cells after dendritic cell vaccination. Measured with immunoSEQ multiplex PCR; TCRdb has only the in-frame clones, and not every one. The sample holds 71,000 or so clones, 81% seen once. This CDR3 contains 16 residues. V was trimmed by 3 bases and J by 1 base, leaving 13 bases between them. The germline gives CDR1 MNHEY, CDR2 SVGAGI. The J gene is TRBJ1-5, the V gene TRBV6-5, with D hard to call. The origin of this receptor is a human donor with glioblastoma. The sequencing here drew on blood, taken before dendritic cell vaccination. The CDR3 sequence is CASSYLAPGSNQPQHF. The CDR3 DNA reads as TGTGCCAGCAGTTATTTGGCGCCCGGGAGCAATCAGCCCCAGCATTTT.